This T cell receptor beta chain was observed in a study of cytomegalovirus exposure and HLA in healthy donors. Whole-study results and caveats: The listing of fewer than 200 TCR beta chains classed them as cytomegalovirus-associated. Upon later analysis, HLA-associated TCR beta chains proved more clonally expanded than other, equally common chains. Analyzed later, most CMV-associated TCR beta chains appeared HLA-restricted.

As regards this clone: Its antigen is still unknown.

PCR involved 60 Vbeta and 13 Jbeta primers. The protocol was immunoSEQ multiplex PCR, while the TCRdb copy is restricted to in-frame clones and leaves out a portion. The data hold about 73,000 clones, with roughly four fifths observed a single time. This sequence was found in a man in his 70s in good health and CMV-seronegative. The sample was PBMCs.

The CDR3 loop is CASSFRRLPGANVLTF. Written as DNA, the CDR3 is TGTGCCAGCAGTTTCCGCAGGCTGCCTGGGGCCAACGTCCTGACTTTC. V and J are TRBV28 and TRBJ2-6; D is unresolved. V was pared by 3 bases and J by 2 bases, with 11 bases between. This CDR3 has 16 residues. Germline V lookup: CDR1 MDHEN, CDR2 SYDVKM. Based on the CDR3 plus reference TRBV28 and TRBJ2-6, the full variable domain is DVKVTQSSRYLVKRTGEKVFLECVQDMDHENMFWYRQDPGLGLRLIYFSYDVKMKEKGDIPEGYSVSREKKERFSLILESASTNQTSMYLCASSFRRLPGANVLTFGAGSRLTVL.